The next 15 T cell receptor beta chains were all read from a single sample in a study of blood T cell repertoires in COVID-19. Some clones are missing from TCRdb's copy, which holds only in-frame ones; the method was immunoSEQ multiplex PCR. The sample has 100,000 to 150,000 clones, around three quarters seen once; the top ten hold around 6.6%. The sample taken for sequencing was peripheral blood. The receptors come from a man aged 65-85 years with acute or convalescent COVID-19.

The rearrangement links TRBV6-2 or TRBV6-3 to TRBJ2-3; 10 bases agree with TRBD2. The CDR3 has 15 residues. In germline, CDR1 is MNHEY, CDR2 SVGEGT. V lost 2 bases and J lost 3; bases outside the gene matches: 2. The CDR3 is CASSYASGGTDTQYF. Written as DNA, the CDR3 is TGTGCCAGCAGTTACGCTAGCGGGGGAACAGATACGCAGTATTTT.

This rearrangement joins TRBV2 to TRBJ1-2, with 10 positions matching TRBD1. The ends lost 7 bases at V and 8 bases at J; junction bases unmatched: 10. Germline assignment: CDR1 SNHLY and CDR2 FYNNEI. CDR3 size: 14 residues. The CDR3 reads CASTTPGTGDGYTF. DNA for the CDR3: TGTGCCAGCACCACCCCCGGGACAGGGGACGGCTACACCTTC.

V and J are TRBV6-2 or TRBV6-3 and TRBJ2-1, with 10 bases aligning to TRBD2. The CDR3 sequence is 15 residues long. Trimming took 4 bases from V and 7 from J; bases not matched to a gene: 7. Germline CDR1 reads MNHEY; CDR2 reads SVGEGT. The CDR3 sequence: CASSFWTSGLNEQFF. The CDR3 nucleotides read TGTGCCAGCAGTTTCTGGACTAGCGGACTAAATGAGCAGTTCTTC.

This clone was counted between two and nine times. The chain is built from TRBV3-1 (or the pseudogene TRBV3-2) and TRBJ2-7; TRBD2 aligns across 8 bases. The CDR3 totals 14 residues. Looked up from germline, CDR1 is LGHDT and CDR2 is YNNKEL (reference sequence). V lost 4 bases and J lost 2; bases outside the gene matches: 4. The CDR3 DNA is TGTGCCAGCAGCCTAACCGGGGGGGCCTACGAGCAGTACTTC. It specifies CASSLTGGAYEQYF.

V and J are TRBV7-6 and TRBJ2-5; 11 bases are shared with TRBD2. Germline CDR1 and CDR2: SGHVS and FNYEAQ. Trimming took 4 bases from V and 1 from J; bases not matched to a gene: 5. The CDR3 sequence is 16 residues long. CDR3 region: CASSSRLAGSQETQYF. CDR3 DNA sequence: TGTGCCAGCAGCTCCCGACTAGCGGGGAGCCAAGAGACCCAGTACTTC.

The gene calls are TRBV7-2 and TRBJ2-1; 7 bases agree with TRBD2. The CDR3 has 14 amino acids. Germline V gene lookup returns CDR1 SGHTA and CDR2 FQGNSA. The trim removed 3 bases at V and 3 bases at J, leaving 2 bases unmatched. The CDR3: CASSFSSGYNEQFF. The CDR3 DNA follows: TGTGCCAGCAGCTTTTCTAGCGGCTACAATGAGCAGTTCTTC.

The chain carries TRBV4-1 and TRBJ1-6, with TRBD1 matching 7 bases. The V gene end was trimmed by 4 bases and the J gene end by 7 bases; junction bases not matched to a gene: 10. The CDR3 covers 16 residues. Germline V gives CDR1 MGHRA, CDR2 YSYEKL. The DNA for the CDR3 is TGCGCCAGCAGCCCCATGCCGGGACAGTTGAATTCACCCCTCCACTTT. The encoded protein is CASSPMPGQLNSPLHF.

V and J are TRBV19 and TRBJ2-3; no clear D. The germline V gene has CDR1 LNHDA and CDR2 SQIVND (reference sequence). This CDR3 spans 13 amino acids. V lost 0 bases and J 5 bases, leaving 6 bases between the germline ends. In DNA form, the CDR3 reads TGTGCCAGTAGTATAGAACCGGGAGATACGCAGTATTTT. Protein sequence: CASSIEPGDTQYF.

The chain recombines TRBV18 with TRBJ1-1; the match to TRBD1 covers 8 bases. CDR3 length equals 12 residues. The germline V gene encodes CDR1 KGHSH and CDR2 LQKENI. Unmatched junction bases numbered 3, after V lost 4 bases and J lost 8 bases. The CDR3 region is CASSRDRREAFF. CDR3 coding DNA: TGTGCCAGCTCACGGGACAGGCGCGAAGCTTTCTTT.

The CDR3 DNA follows: TGTGCCAGCAGCGGACAGACCATCTCTGGAAACACCATATATTTT. Translating it yields CASSGQTISGNTIYF. The chain couples TRBV9 to TRBJ1-3, with D possibly TRBD1 on 5 matching bases. Deletions cut 3 bases from V and 0 bases from J, with 10 bases between. Germline CDR1 SGDLS, CDR2 YYNGEE. This CDR3 has 15 residues.

The chain links TRBV19 to TRBJ2-3; 9 nucleotides line up with TRBD1. Germline CDR1 and CDR2: LNHDA and SQIVND (reference sequence). The CDR3 spans 15 residues. J lost 7 bases, V lost 5 bases, and 10 bases had no gene match. Written as DNA, the CDR3 is TGTGCCAGTAGTGCCGGACAGGGGTCCTCAAATACGCAGTATTTT. This translates into CASSAGQGSSNTQYF.

The chain recombines TRBV4-3 with TRBJ2-1; 7 nucleotides align to TRBD2. Germline CDR1 LGHNA, CDR2 YSLEER. This CDR3 has 16 residues. The J segment lost 8 bases and the V segment lost 4 bases, leaving 14 bases of the junction unmatched. DNA for the CDR3: TGCGCCAGCAGCCGAGCGGCACTAGCGATTGGGGATGAGCAGTTCTTC. This encodes CASSRAALAIGDEQFF.

The chain couples TRBV7-2 to TRBJ1-5; D is undetermined. Germline CDR1 is SGHTA and CDR2 is FQGNSA. This CDR3 contains 13 residues. V was cut by 5 bases and J by 5 bases, with 10 bases left in between. CDR3 sequence reads: CASSGGRDQPQHF. The DNA of the CDR3 is TGTGCCAGCAGCGGAGGACGAGATCAGCCCCAGCATTTT.

The chain uses TRBV28 and TRBJ1-5; no definite D call. The CDR3 is 12 amino acids. V lost 6 bases and J 5 bases, leaving 8 bases between the germline ends. Per germline, CDR1 MDHEN and CDR2 SYDVKM. The CDR3 DNA follows: TGTGCCAGCAGACAGTCTGATCAGCCCCAGCATTTT. It translates to CASRQSDQPQHF.

This clone was counted a few times. The V call is TRBV5-1, the J call TRBJ2-2, with D perhaps matching TRBD2 (5 bases). V lost 4 bases to trimming and J lost 7 bases, with 11 bases between them. Germline CDR1 SGHRS, CDR2 YFSETQ. The CDR3 is made up of 13 amino acids. Written as DNA, the CDR3 is TGCGCCAGCAGCCCGGGATCCGGCGGGGAGCTGTTTTTT. Translated: CASSPGSGGELFF.